This TCR beta chain derives from a study of post-analysis software for immune sequencing data (dated by TCRdb to the mid-2010s). Turning to the overall study: Disease courses on record covered relapsing-remitting, secondary progressive and progressive-relapsing multiple sclerosis, though some patients had no subtype annotation. The patient repertoires were compared against some twelve previously published healthy control repertoires obtained from donors aged roughly 6 to 25 years. A subset of samples was prepared in parallel using single-end sample barcoding, then pooled and co-amplified after Illumina adapter ligation.

The junction shows trimming of 3 bases on V and 11 bases on J, and the gene matches do not reach 12 bases of it. There are 14 amino acids in the CDR3, from cysteine to phenylalanine inclusive. CDR3 DNA is the only sequence kept; it has 42 bases, read in frame from the first base. Looking up the germline V gene (reference sequence) yields CDR1 MNHEY and CDR2 SMNVEV. To demonstrate the VDJtools post-analysis software, TCR beta repertoires were profiled from the peripheral blood of about 13 young patients with multiple sclerosis. The multiple sclerosis patients were children and adolescents between roughly 6 and 15 years of age. Library method: PCR. The sample was run on an Illumina HiSeq 2500. Unique molecular identifiers were incorporated into TCR beta cDNA libraries to reduce PCR and sequencing biases. Some 500,000 cDNA molecules were obtained per 1 to 10 million input T cells, so each molecule approximated one T cell. Patient libraries were prepared and sequenced with the same protocol used for the earlier healthy control dataset. Within a given batch, samples were prepared together, multiplexed and sequenced on the same HiSeq lane. Per the source publication's procedure: Raw barcoded reads were processed with MIGEC, discarding single-read molecular identifier groups before consensus assembly and CDR3 extraction. Clonotype tables were post-analysed with VDJtools, and diversity was normalized by down-sampling all datasets to the smallest sample size. Repertoire overlap clustering matched CDR3 amino acid but not nucleotide sequences to correct batch-related cross-sample contamination. In TCRdb, the public reads were trimmed at Q25 with fastp and aligned with MiXCR, with productive beta chains retained. A single entry per CDR3 protein holds the most common genes and DNA from its merged rows. Here the V and J calls rest on TCRdb's processing, not on the authors' analysis. Present in this sample are approximately 180,000 distinct CDR3 sequences, 30% of which were seen just once. About 1.4% of the sample rests with the top ten.

This clonotype was counted only a few times. It lacks a known antigen. The input lacks base qualities; no much larger clone sits a single base away. What the authors observed across the whole study: When samples were clustered directly using the F measure, samples prepared in the same batch co-clustered strongly, which prompted a batch-effect correction. A few TRBV segments, including TRBV5-6, TRBV5-1 and TRBV20-1, were significantly more frequent in patients than controls. Normalized Chao1 diversity was significantly lower in multiple sclerosis patients than controls, suggesting substantial peripheral T-cell clonal expansion. The multiple sclerosis patient group was slightly younger than the control group.

The chain was built from TRBV27 and TRBJ2-5, and 7 junctional nucleotides match TRBD2. The sequenced sample was blood. This TCR was sampled from a girl between 5 and 17 years old with multiple sclerosis. The CDR3 protein: CASSFGSSGGEQYF. The nucleotides are TGTGCCAGCAGTTTTGGGTCTAGCGGAGGGGAGCAGTACTTC.